This is a list of T cell receptor beta chains from one sample in a study of response to subunit inactivated influenza vaccine. TCRdb reprocessed the RT-PCR reads via MiXCR and lists one record per CDR3 protein. Of around 710,000 distinct CDR3 sequences listed, more than 11% are singletons. Material: PBMCs from blood, obtained around 14 days before vaccination. The origin of the receptors is a man aged 50 to 59 who received an inactivated influenza vaccine. The CDR3 runs from the conserved cysteine through the conserved F or W. Each record gives: CDR3 length, J gene, V gene, D gene, clone size, CDR3 protein, CDR3 DNA. A D gene is named only where the DNA matches it firmly. Not all rows give a size; the values are once, few, many and, for expanded clones, a class.

>16|TRBJ2-7|TRBV28|.|.
CASSLVAGGNSYEQYF
TGTGCCAGCAGTTTAGTCGCAGGGGGGAATTCCTACGAGCAGTACTTC
>15|TRBJ2-6|TRBV3-1|TRBD2|.
CASSRGGSGANVLTF
TGTGCCAGCAGCCGCGGGGGCTCTGGGGCCAACGTCCTGACTTTC
>15|TRBJ2-5|TRBV10-3|TRBD2|many
CAISEQGGGRETQYF
TGTGCCATCAGTGAGCAGGGCGGGGGTCGGGAGACCCAGTACTTC
>15|TRBJ2-7|TRBV5-1|.|.
CASSLAIGRSYEQYF
TGCGCCAGCAGCTTGGCCATAGGGAGAAGCTACGAGCAGTACTTC
>15|TRBJ1-1|TRBV6-2/TRBV6-3|.|few
CASRYSQDSNTEAFF
TGTGCCAGCAGGTACTCCCAGGACTCCAACACTGAAGCTTTCTTT
>16|TRBJ2-7|TRBV7-2|TRBD1|.
CASSARGGQKLYEQYF
TGTGCCAGCAGCGCCCGTGGGGGACAGAAGCTCTACGAGCAGTACTTC
>15|TRBJ1-2|TRBV2|.|few
CASSDSRGAGYGYTF
TGTGCCAGCAGTGACTCTCGGGGCGCTGGCTATGGCTACACCTTC
>14|TRBJ2-3|TRBV14|.|few
CASSQDIGSDTQYF
TGTGCCAGCAGCCAAGATATTGGATCAGATACGCAGTATTTT
>15|TRBJ2-3|TRBV28|.|.
CASSLTDLRTDTQYF
TGTGCCAGCAGTTTAACCGACCTGCGCACAGATACGCAGTATTTT
>13|TRBJ1-2|TRBV6-1|.|few
CASQRAENYGYTF
TGTGCCAGCCAAAGGGCGGAGAACTATGGCTACACCTTC